This is a list of T cell receptor beta chains from one sample in a study of HIV-infected patients and healthy controls. Via MiXCR, TCRdb re-called the 5' RACE reads, giving one row per CDR3 protein. Of roughly 20,000 distinct CDR3 sequences in the sample, 12% were seen once. The sequenced sample consisted of blood. The receptors come from an adult in good health. Both conserved end residues are part of each CDR3. The D gene is left open where the match is weak. Size values are once, few and many counts, or a class for expanded clones, and some rows have none.

18,NA,TRBJ1-1,many,TRBV21-1,TGTGCCAGCAGCAAAGGGCGGCCACACTCGGGTTTGAACACTGAAGCTTTCTTT,CASSKGRPHSGLNTEAFF
15,TRBD1,TRBJ1-1,NA,TRBV5-1,TGCGCCAGCAGCCTCCACCCGGACAGGAGGACTGAAGCTTTCTTT,CASSLHPDRRTEAFF
15,NA,TRBJ1-4,many,TRBV7-9,TGTGCCAGCAGCTCCCAAGGAGGGGAAAACGAAAAACTGTTTTTT,CASSSQGGENEKLFF
13,TRBD1,TRBJ2-7,many,TRBV2,TGTGCCAGCAGCGAAGTCCCGGGACAGACCCGGTACTTC,CASSEVPGQTRYF
12,NA,TRBJ1-1,NA,TRBV29-1,TGCAGCGTTGTTCGTCGGGTAACTGAAGCTTTCTTT,CSVVRRVTEAFF
12,NA,TRBJ1-5,medium-sized,TRBV2,TGTGCCAGCAACTTTGCCAATCAGCCCCAGCATTTT,CASNFANQPQHF
15,NA,TRBJ2-7,NA,TRBV20-1,TGCAGTGCTAGGCCCATTCAGGGGAGTTCCTACGAGCAGTACTTC,CSARPIQGSSYEQYF
15,NA,TRBJ1-6,many,TRBV7-8,TGTGCCAGCAGCTTAGTGGGGGCTAGGAATTCACCCCTCCACTTT,CASSLVGARNSPLHF
12,NA,TRBJ1-2,many,TRBV5-4,TGTGCCAGCAGCTTGGACCATCTTGGCTACACCTTC,CASSLDHLGYTF
15,NA,TRBJ2-1,medium-sized,TRBV29-1,TGCAGCGTTGAAGGGTCACCTGGGTCCTACAATGAGCAGTTCTTC,CSVEGSPGSYNEQFF
15,NA,TRBJ2-5,NA,TRBV4-3,TGCGCCAGCAGCCAAGATCTAAACAGCCAAGAGACCCAGTACTTC,CASSQDLNSQETQYF
13,NA,TRBJ1-2,NA,TRBV6-6,TGTGCCAGCAGCCAAGGACAGACCTATGGCTACACCTTC,CASSQGQTYGYTF
11,NA,TRBJ1-1,NA,TRBV28,TGTGCCAGCAGTTACCTCTCTGAAGCTTTCTTT,CASSYLSEAFF
16,NA,TRBJ1-6,many,TRBV7-2,TGTGCCAGCAGCTTACCCCCGCCCCAGATTAATTCACCCCTCCACTTT,CASSLPPPQINSPLHF
15,TRBD1,TRBJ1-1,many,TRBV6-5,TGTGCCAGCAGTTCCCCGACAGGGTTTGGCGCTGAAGCTTTCTTT,CASSSPTGFGAEAFF
15,TRBD2,TRBJ2-3,many,TRBV6-4,TGTGCCAGCAGAGCTAGCGGGGCCGGCACAGATACGCAGTATTTT,CASRASGAGTDTQYF
18,TRBD1,TRBJ2-6,many,TRBV6-2/TRBV6-3,TGTGCCAGCAGACTCGGATCACAGGGGGCCTCTGGGGCCAACGTCCTGACTTTC,CASRLGSQGASGANVLTF
15,TRBD1,TRBJ2-1,many,TRBV6-2/TRBV6-3,TGTGCCAGCAGTTACTCAGGGACAGCAAACAATGAGCAGTTCTTC,CASSYSGTANNEQFF
13,TRBD1,TRBJ1-6,many,TRBV7-2,TGTGCCAGCAGCTTGGGACAGGGAAGCCCCCTCCACTTT,CASSLGQGSPLHF
17,TRBD2,TRBJ2-3,NA,TRBV7-2,TGTGCCAGCAGCTTATCTTCTAGCGGGAGTAGCACAGATACGCAGTATTTT,CASSLSSSGSSTDTQYF
17,NA,TRBJ1-5,medium-sized,TRBV6-1,TGTGCCAGCAGTGACGCAAAAATGTGGGAGATCAATCAGCCCCAGCATTTT,CASSDAKMWEINQPQHF
13,NA,TRBJ1-1,many,TRBV11-3,TGTGCCAGCAGCTCCCGACAGGACACTGAAGCTTTCTTT,CASSSRQDTEAFF